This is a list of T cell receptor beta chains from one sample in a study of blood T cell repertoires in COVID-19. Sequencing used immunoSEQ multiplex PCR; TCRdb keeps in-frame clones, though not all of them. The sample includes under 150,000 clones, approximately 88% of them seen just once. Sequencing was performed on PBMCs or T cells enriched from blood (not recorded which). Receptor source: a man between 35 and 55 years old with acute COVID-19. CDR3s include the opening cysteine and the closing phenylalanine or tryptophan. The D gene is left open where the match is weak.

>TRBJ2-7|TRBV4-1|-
TGCGCCAGCAGCCAAGTCCAGGGAACCCCCTACGAGCAGTACTTC
CASSQVQGTPYEQYF
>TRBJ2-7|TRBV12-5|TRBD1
TGTGCTAGTGCCTTCCCGGGACAGACATACGAGCAGTACTTC
CASAFPGQTYEQYF
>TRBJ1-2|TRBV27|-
TGTGCCAGCAGTAACCGTTGGGCCGGGGGGGGCTACACCTTC
CASSNRWAGGGYTF
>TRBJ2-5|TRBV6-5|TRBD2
TGTGCCAGCAGTCGCCGACTAGCGGGGCAAGAGACCCAGTACTTC
CASSRRLAGQETQYF
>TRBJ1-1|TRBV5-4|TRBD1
TGTGCCAGCAGCCCCGAATTGAATACAGGGGCGAACACTGAAGCTTTCTTT
CASSPELNTGANTEAFF
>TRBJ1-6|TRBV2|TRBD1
TGTGCCAGCAGTGGCAGACAGGGGAGCTCCTATAATTCACCCCTCCACTTT
CASSGRQGSSYNSPLHF
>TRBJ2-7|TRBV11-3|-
TGTGCCAGCAGCTTTGACAGGGCGGGAGAGCAGTACTTC
CASSFDRAGEQYF
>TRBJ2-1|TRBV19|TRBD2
TGTGCCAGTAGTATTCCCCCGGGGGGAGCGGGAGTAAATAATGAGCAGTTCTTC
CASSIPPGGAGVNNEQFF
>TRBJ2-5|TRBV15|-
TGTGCCACCAGCAGAGGAAACTTTCAAGAGACCCAGTACTTC
CATSRGNFQETQYF
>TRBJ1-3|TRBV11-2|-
TGTGCCAGCAGCTTCGGGAAGTCAGTATCTGGAAACACCATATATTTT
CASSFGKSVSGNTIYF
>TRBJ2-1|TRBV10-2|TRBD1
TGCGCCAGCACGCGGGACAGGGCCTACAATGAGCAGTTCTTC
CASTRDRAYNEQFF
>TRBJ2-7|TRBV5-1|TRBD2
TGCGCCAGCAGCTTGGTGGGCGGGAGCTCCTACGAGCAGTACTTC
CASSLVGGSSYEQYF
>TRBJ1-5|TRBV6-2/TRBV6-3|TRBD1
TGTGCCAGCAGTATTGACAGGGGCAGGCAGCCCCAGCATTTT
CASSIDRGRQPQHF
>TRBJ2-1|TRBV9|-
TGTGCCAGCAGCGTAGCTCCGGGGGGCCTAAATGAGCAGTTCTTC
CASSVAPGGLNEQFF
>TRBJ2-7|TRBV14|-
TGTGCCAGCAGCCAAGGCCAGGTCTACGAGCAGTACTTC
CASSQGQVYEQYF